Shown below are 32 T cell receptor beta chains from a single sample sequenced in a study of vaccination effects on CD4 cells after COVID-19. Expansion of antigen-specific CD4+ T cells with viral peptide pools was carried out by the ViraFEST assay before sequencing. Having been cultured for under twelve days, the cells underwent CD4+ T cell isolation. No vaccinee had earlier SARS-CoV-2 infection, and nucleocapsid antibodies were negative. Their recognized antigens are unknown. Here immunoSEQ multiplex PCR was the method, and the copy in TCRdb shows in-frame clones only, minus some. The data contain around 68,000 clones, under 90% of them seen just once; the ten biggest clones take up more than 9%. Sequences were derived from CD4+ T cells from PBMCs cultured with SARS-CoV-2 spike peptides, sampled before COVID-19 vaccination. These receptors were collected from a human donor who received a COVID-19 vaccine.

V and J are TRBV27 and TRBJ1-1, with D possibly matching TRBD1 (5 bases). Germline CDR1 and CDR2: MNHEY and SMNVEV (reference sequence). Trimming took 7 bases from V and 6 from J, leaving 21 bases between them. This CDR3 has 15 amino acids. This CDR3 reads CASTPRGGHLAEAFF. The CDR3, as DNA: TGTGCCAGCACCCCGCGGGGCGGCCACCTGGCTGAAGCTTTCTTT.

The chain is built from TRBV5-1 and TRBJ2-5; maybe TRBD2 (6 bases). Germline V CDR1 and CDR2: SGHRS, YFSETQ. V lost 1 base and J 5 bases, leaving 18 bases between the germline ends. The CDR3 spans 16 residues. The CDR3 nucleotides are TGCGCCAGCAGCTTGTCAGGCAGGGAGGACGTGGAGACCCAGTACTTC. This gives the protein CASSLSGREDVETQYF.

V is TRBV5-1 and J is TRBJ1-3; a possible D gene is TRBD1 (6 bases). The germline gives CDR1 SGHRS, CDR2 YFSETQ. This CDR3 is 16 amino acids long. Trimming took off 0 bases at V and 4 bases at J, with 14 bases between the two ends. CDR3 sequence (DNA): TGCGCCAGCAGCTTGGCAGGCAGGGGCTCGGGAAACACCATATATTTT. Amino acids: CASSLAGRGSGNTIYF.

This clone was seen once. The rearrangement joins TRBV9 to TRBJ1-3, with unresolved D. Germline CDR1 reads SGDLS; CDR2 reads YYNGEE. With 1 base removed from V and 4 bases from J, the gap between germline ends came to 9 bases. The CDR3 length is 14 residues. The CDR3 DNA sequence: TGTGCCAGCAGCGTAAGTTTGCCAGGAAACACCATATATTTT. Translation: CASSVSLPGNTIYF.

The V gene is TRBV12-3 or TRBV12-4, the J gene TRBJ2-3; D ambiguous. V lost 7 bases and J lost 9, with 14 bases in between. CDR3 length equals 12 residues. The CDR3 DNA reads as TGTGCCAGCACCCCCCTCGCATGGACGCAGTATTTT. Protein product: CASTPLAWTQYF.

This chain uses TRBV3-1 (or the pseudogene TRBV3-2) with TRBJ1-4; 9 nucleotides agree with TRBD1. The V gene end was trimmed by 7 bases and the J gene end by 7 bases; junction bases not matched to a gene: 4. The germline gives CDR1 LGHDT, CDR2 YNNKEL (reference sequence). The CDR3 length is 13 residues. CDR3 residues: CASNRQGGEKLFF. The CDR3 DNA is TGTGCCAGCAACCGACAGGGGGGTGAAAAACTGTTTTTT.

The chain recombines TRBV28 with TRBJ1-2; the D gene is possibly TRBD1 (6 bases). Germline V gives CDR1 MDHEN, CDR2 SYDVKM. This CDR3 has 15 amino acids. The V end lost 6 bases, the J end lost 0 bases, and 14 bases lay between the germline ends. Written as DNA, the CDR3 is TGTGCCAGCAGGCTTCAGGGGAGAGCTAACTATGGCTACACCTTC. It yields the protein CASRLQGRANYGYTF.

The CDR3 loop is CATSDSDIWGELFF. For the CDR3, the DNA is TGTGCCACCAGTGATTCAGATATTTGGGGGGAGCTGTTTTTT. The V call is TRBV24-1, the J call TRBJ2-2; D is undetermined. The V gene's germline CDR1 is KGHDR and CDR2 SFDVKD. The CDR3 spans 14 residues. V was clipped by 2 bases and J by 8 bases, with 11 bases between them.

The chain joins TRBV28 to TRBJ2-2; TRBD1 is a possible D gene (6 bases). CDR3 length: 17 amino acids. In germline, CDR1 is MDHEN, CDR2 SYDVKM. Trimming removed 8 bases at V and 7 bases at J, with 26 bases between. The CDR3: CASPPRGAGPPGGELFF. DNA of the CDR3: TGTGCCAGCCCTCCCAGGGGTGCAGGCCCCCCTGGCGGGGAGCTGTTTTTT. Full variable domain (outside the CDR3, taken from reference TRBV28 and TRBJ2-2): DVKVTQSSRYLVKRTGEKVFLECVQDMDHENMFWYRQDPGLGLRLIYFSYDVKMKEKGDIPEGYSVSREKKERFSLILESASTNQTSMYLCASPPRGAGPPGGELFFGEGSRLTVL.

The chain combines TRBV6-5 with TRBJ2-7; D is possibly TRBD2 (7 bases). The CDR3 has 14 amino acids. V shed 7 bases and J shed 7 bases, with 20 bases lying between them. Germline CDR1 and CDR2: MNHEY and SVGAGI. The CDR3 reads CASIKGGGKSEQYV. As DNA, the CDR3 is TGTGCCAGCATCAAGGGGGGGGGCAAGAGTGAGCAGTACGTC.

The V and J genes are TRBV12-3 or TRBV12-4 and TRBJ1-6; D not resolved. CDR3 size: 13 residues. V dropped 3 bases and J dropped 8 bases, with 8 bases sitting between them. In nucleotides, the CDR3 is TGTGCCAGCAGTTTTCTGGGCGATTCACCCCTCCACTTT. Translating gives CASSFLGDSPLHF.

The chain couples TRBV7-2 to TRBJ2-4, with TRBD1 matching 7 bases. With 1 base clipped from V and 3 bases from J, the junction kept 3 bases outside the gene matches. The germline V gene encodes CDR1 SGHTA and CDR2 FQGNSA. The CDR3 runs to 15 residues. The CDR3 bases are TGTGCCAGCAGCTTAGAGGGGGCGAGCAAAAACATTCAGTACTTC. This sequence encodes CASSLEGASKNIQYF. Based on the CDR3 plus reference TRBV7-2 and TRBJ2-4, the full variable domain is GAGVSQSPSNKVTEKGKDVELRCDPISGHTALYWYRQSLGQGLEFLIYFQGNSAPDKSGLPSDRFSAERTGGSVSTLTIQRTQQEDSAVYLCASSLEGASKNIQYFGAGTRLSVL.

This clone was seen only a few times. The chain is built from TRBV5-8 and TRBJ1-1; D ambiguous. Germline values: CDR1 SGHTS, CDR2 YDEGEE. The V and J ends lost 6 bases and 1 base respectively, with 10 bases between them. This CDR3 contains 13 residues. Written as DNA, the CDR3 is TGTGCCAGCATGCCCGGGGAGAACACTGAAGCTTTCTTT. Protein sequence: CASMPGENTEAFF.

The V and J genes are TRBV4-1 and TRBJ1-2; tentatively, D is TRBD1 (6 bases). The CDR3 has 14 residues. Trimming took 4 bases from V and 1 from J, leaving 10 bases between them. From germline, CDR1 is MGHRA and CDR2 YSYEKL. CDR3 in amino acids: CASSPGQNNYGYTF. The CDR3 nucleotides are TGCGCCAGCAGCCCGGGACAAAATAACTATGGCTACACCTTC.

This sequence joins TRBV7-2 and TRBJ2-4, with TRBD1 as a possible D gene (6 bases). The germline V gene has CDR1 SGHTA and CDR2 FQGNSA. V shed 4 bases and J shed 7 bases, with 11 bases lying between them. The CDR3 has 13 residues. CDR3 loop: CASSSSTGNIQYF. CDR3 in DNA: TGTGCCAGCAGCTCGTCAACAGGGAACATTCAGTACTTC. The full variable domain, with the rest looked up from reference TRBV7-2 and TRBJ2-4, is GAGVSQSPSNKVTEKGKDVELRCDPISGHTALYWYRQSLGQGLEFLIYFQGNSAPDKSGLPSDRFSAERTGGSVSTLTIQRTQQEDSAVYLCASSSSTGNIQYFGAGTRLSVL.

The CDR3 DNA reads TGTGCCACCAGTGATCACAGGGGGCCCCAGCATTTT. This gives the protein CATSDHRGPQHF. J is TRBJ1-5 and V is TRBV24-1; 7 nucleotides match TRBD1. Losses at the gene ends were 3 bases for V and 9 bases for J; bases not matched to a gene: 1. Germline CDR1 is KGHDR and CDR2 is SFDVKD. This CDR3 has 12 amino acids.

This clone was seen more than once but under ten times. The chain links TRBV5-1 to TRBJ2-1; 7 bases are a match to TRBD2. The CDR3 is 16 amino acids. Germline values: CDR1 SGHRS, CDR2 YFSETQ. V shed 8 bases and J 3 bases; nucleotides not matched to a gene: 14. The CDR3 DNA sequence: TGCGCCAGTAAAACGTTGGGAGGGGTGGGCTACAATGAGCAGTTCTTC. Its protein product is CASKTLGGVGYNEQFF.

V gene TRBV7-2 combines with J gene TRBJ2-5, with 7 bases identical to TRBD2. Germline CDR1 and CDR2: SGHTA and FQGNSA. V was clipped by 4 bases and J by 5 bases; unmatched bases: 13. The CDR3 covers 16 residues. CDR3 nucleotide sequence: TGTGCCAGCAGCTCCGCCATGGGGGGGGTCGATGAGACCCAGTACTTC. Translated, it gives CASSSAMGGVDETQYF.

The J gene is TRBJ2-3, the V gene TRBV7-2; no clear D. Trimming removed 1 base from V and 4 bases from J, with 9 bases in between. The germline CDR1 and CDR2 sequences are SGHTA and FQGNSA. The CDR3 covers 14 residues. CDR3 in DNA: TGTGCCAGCAGCTTAGTGGGTTCGCCAGATACGCAGTATTTT. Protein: CASSLVGSPDTQYF.

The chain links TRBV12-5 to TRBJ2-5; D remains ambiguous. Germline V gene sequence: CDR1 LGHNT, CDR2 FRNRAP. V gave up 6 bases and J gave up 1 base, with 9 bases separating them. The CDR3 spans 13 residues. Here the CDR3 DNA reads TGTGCTAGTGGAACTGGAAGCCAAGAGACCCAGTACTTC. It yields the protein CASGTGSQETQYF. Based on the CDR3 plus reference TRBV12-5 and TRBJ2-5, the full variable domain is DARVTQTPRHKVTEMGQEVTMRCQPILGHNTVFWYRQTMMQGLELLAYFRNRAPLDDSGMPKDRFSAEMPDATLATLKIQPSEPRDSAVYFCASGTGSQETQYFGPGTRLLVL.

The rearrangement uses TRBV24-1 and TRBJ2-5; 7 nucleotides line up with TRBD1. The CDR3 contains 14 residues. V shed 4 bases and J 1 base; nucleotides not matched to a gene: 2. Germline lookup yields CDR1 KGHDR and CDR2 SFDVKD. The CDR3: CATSEWDSQETQYF. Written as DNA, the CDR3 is TGTGCCACCAGTGAATGGGACAGCCAAGAGACCCAGTACTTC.

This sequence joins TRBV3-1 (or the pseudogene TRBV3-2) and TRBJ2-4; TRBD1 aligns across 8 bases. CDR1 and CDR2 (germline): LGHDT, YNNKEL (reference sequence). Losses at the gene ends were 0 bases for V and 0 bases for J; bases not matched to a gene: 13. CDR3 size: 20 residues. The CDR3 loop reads CASSQDGPRGRPLAKNIQYF. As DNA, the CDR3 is TGTGCCAGCAGCCAAGATGGGCCCAGGGGGCGGCCTCTAGCCAAAAACATTCAGTACTTC.

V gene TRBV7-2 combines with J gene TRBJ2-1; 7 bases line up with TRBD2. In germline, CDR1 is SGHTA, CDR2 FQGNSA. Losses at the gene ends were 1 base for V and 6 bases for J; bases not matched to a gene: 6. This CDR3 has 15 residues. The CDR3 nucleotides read TGTGCCAGCAGCTTAGGCCGCGCTAGCGGCAATGAGCAGTTCTTC. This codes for CASSLGRASGNEQFF.

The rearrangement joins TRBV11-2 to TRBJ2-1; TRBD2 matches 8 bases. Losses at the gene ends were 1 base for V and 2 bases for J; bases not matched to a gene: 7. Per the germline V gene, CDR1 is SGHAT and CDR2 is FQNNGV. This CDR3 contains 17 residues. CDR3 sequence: CASSLAPSGFPYNEQFF. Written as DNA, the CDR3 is TGTGCCAGCAGCTTAGCCCCTAGCGGGTTTCCCTACAATGAGCAGTTCTTC.

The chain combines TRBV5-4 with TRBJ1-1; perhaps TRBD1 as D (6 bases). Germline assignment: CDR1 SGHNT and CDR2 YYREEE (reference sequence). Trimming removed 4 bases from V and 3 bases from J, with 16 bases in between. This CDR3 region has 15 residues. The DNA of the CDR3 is TGTGCCAGCAGCGCGGTTGGGGGGGCGTACACTGAAGCTTTCTTT. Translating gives CASSAVGGAYTEAFF.

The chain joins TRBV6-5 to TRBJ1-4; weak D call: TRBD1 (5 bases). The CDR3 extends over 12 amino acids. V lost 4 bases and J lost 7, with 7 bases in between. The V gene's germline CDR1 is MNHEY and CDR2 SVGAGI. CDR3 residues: CASSFQGEKLFF. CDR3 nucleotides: TGTGCCAGCAGTTTCCAGGGTGAAAAACTGTTTTTT.

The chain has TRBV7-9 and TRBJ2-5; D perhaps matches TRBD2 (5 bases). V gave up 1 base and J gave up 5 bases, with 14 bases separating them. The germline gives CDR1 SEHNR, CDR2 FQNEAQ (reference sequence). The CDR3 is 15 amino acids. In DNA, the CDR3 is TGTGCCAGCAGCTTAGGGAGCTCCCGAGGGGAGACCCAGTACTTC. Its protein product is CASSLGSSRGETQYF.

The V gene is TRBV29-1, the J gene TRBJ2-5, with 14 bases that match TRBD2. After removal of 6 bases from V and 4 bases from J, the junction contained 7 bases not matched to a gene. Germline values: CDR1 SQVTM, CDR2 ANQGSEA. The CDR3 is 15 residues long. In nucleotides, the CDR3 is TGCAGCGTCGGACTAGCGGGGGGCATCAGAGAGACCCAGTACTTC. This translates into CSVGLAGGIRETQYF. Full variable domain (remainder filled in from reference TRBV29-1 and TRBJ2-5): SAVISQKPSRDICQRGTSLTIQCQVDSQVTMMFWYRQQPGQSLTLIATANQGSEATYESGFVIDKFPISRPNLTFSTLTVSNMSPEDSSIYLCSVGLAGGIRETQYFGPGTRLLVL.

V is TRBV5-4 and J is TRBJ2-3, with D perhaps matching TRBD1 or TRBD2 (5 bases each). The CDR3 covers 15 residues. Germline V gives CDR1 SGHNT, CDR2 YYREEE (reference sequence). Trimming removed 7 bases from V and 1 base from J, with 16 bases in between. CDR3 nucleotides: TGTGCCAGCTGCCCGGGTGGGGGTCGCACAGATACGCAGTATTTT. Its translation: CASCPGGGRTDTQYF.

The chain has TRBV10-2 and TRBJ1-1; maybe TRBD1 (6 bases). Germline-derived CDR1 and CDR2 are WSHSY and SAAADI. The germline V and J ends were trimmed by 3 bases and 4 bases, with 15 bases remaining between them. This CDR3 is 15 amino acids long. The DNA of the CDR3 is TGCGCCAGCAGTGATGTGGACAGTATGGGCACTGAAGCTTTCTTT. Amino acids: CASSDVDSMGTEAFF.

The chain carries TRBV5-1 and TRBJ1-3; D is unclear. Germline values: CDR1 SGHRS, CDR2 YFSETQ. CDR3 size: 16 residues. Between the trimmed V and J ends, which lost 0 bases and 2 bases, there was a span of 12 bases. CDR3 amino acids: CASSLVSGSPGNTIYF. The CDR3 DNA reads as TGCGCCAGCAGCTTGGTTTCGGGGAGTCCTGGAAACACCATATATTTT.

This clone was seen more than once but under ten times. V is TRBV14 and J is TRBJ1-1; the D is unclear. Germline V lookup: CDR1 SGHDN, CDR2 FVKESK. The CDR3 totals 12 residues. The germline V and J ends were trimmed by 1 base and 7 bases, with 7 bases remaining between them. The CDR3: CASSQVRSEAFF. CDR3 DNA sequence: TGTGCCAGCAGCCAAGTCAGAAGTGAAGCTTTCTTT.